This TCR beta chain was recorded in a study of human versus mouse CDR3 diversity and MHC coevolution. Study at large: Reportedly, immunoSEQ detects one in 200,000 T cells with minimized PCR bias.

This CDR3 is 16 amino acids long. Germline V lookup: CDR1 SQVTM, CDR2 ANQGSEA. The trim removed 7 bases at V and 5 bases at J, leaving 11 bases unmatched. Clones were read by immunoSEQ multiplex PCR, and TCRdb kept only the in-frame ones, dropping some. The sample holds tens of thousands of clones; 90% to 95% are singletons and the top ten take approximately 17%. This sequence joins TRBV29-1 and TRBJ2-7, with 16 bases fitting TRBD2. The sample taken for sequencing was naive CD4+ T cells from blood. As to subset: CD45RO-negative CD62L-positive naive CD4 T cells. This TCR was sampled from a person aged 55 to 75 in good health. Written as DNA, the CDR3 is TGCAGCGCCCCGGGACTAGCGGGAGGGAAGGGCAACGAGCAGTACTTC. Protein: CSAPGLAGGKGNEQYF.